The sequence of this TCR beta chain was determined in a study of blood T cells in healthy people across ages (dated by TCRdb to 2015 to 2017). At the level of the whole study: In model experiments, roughly one uniquely barcoded TCR beta cDNA molecule per two T cells was captured by template switching. Using deep sequencing normalized with unique cDNA molecular identifiers, the study measured how TCR beta repertoire diversity changes with age. Four age groups were formed from the donors: young (average roughly 15 years), middle-aged (approximately 39), aged (around 62) and long-lived (about 75). Donors of different ages were randomly distributed across sequencing lanes to avoid experimental bias. The study analyzed two additional independent replicas of 1 million unique cDNA reads from the same blood draw for two donors, one aged 18 to 30 and one aged 80 or older.

Donors were roughly 40 systemically healthy Caucasian individuals from Russia aged 6 to 90 years. Each donor gave ten milliliters of peripheral blood, collected into EDTA-treated Vacutainer tubes. Ficoll-Paque density-gradient centrifugation was used to isolate PBMCs, with at least 6.5 million obtained per sample. Trizol reagent was used to extract total RNA from the PBMCs, yielding at least 5.5 micrograms per sample. Naive CD45RAhigh/CD27high T cell percentages were measured by flow cytometry on a PBMC aliquot from every donor. What the authors observed across the whole study: Because donor CMV infection status was unknown, age-related changes in expanded clonotypes were potentially confounded. Observed TCR beta diversity per million T cells fell roughly linearly with age, and a significant reduction was already apparent by age around 36. A strong correlation was found between observed TCR beta diversity and the percentage of naive T cells measured by flow cytometry. Because profiling used bulk unsorted PBMCs, naive and antigen-experienced compartments could not be compared conclusively. Compared with the aged group, more naive CD4+ T cells, fewer expanded clones and increased TCR diversity were shown by the long-lived group, suggesting age selection. Estimates of total diversity based on one million sequenced T cells were considered lower bounds and underestimates.

With respect to this clonotype: Its antigen remains undetermined. Base qualities are not recorded, but no much larger clone differs from it by a single base.

CDR3 length: 15 amino acids, cysteine to phenylalanine. The read is trimmed to its CDR3 DNA, 45 bases read in frame from base 1. Per the germline V gene (reference sequence), LNHNV is the CDR1 and YYDKDF is the CDR2. V gives up 0 bases and J gives up 0 bases, and the segment between their germline ends measures 6 bases. The library was built by means of 5' RACE. Sequenced on an Illumina HiSeq 2500. A second about 7 to 11 cycle PCR used a sample-barcoded 5' primer and a J-beta primer mix. A unique molecular identifier was introduced onto each TCR beta cDNA molecule by a template-switch 5' adaptor carrying 12 random nucleotides. At least 2.5 million CDR3-containing paired-end reads were obtained from each sample. First-strand cDNA synthesis was performed from all RNA using the Mint cDNA synthesis kit, with priming by a TRBC-specific oligonucleotide. All cDNA was treated with uracil-DNA glycosylase and then went through a first 18-cycle PCR with the universal primers M1SS and BC2_uni_R. The authors processed their data as follows. Normalization of each sample was performed by random selection of 1 million high-quality reads, each carrying a distinct molecular identifier. Instead of being binned into consensus sequences, reads with shared molecular identifiers were discarded. MiTCR, run with a Q25 quality threshold and the strictest error-elimination algorithm, handled CDR3 identification, clonotype clustering and error correction. A nonparametric unseen species model with Euler transformation was used to estimate lower-bound total TCR beta diversity. TCRdb's own reprocessing of the public reads used fastp at Q25 and MiXCR and kept productive beta chains. Every CDR3 protein is listed once, alongside the most common genes and DNA of its rows. The V and J calls here are based on TCRdb, not the publication. Recorded for this sample are approximately 800,000 distinct CDR3 sequences; 60% to 80% of them occurred a single time. The ten largest make up roughly a quarter of the sample.

The rearranged segments are TRBV15 and TRBJ1-3; no D gene can be assigned with confidence. The sequenced sample was blood. This clonotype originated in a man aged 25 to 40 in good health. Here is the DNA: TGTGCCACCAGCAGAGATCTAGGCTCTGGAAACACCATATATTTT. Protein translation: CATSRDLGSGNTIYF.